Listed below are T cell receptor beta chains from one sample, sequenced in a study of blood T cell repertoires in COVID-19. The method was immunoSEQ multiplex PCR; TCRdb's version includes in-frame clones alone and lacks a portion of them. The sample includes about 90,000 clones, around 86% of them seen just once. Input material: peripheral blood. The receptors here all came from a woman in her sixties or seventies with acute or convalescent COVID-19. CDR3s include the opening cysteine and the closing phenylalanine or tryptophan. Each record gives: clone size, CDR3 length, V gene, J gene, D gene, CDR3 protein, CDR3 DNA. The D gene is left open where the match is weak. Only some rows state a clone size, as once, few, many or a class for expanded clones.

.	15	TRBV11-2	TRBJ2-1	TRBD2	CASTVRTSGGFEQFF	TGTGCCAGCACCGTACGGACTAGCGGGGGGTTTGAGCAGTTCTTC
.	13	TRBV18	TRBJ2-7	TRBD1	CASWGQGSYEQYF	TGTGCCAGCTGGGGACAGGGGTCCTACGAGCAGTACTTC
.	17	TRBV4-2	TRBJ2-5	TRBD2	CASSQVVTSDFGETQYF	TGTGCCAGCAGCCAAGTGGTGACTAGCGATTTCGGCGAGACCCAGTACTTC
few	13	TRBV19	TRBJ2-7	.	CASSQSFTYEQYF	TGTGCCAGTAGTCAGTCATTTACCTACGAGCAGTACTTC
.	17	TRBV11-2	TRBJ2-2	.	CASKEGIVGPETGELFF	TGTGCCAGCAAGGAGGGTATTGTGGGGCCTGAGACCGGGGAGCTGTTTTTT
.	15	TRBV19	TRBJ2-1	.	CASSIGGGAYNEQFF	TGTGCCAGTAGTATAGGGGGGGGCGCCTACAATGAGCAGTTCTTC
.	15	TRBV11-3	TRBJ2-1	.	CASSLGSSSYNEQFF	TGTGCCAGCAGCTTAGGTAGCTCCTCCTACAATGAGCAGTTCTTC
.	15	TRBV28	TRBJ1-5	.	CASSSTGTPNQPQHF	TGTGCCAGCAGTTCTACAGGGACCCCAAATCAGCCCCAGCATTTT
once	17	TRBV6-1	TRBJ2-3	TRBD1	CASSERGTGTGTDTQYF	TGTGCCAGCAGTGAAAGGGGGACAGGGACGGGCACAGATACGCAGTATTTT
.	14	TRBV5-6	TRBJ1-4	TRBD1	CASSPDRGTEKLFF	TGTGCCAGCAGCCCGGACAGGGGGACTGAAAAACTGTTTTTT
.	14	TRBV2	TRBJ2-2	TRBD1	CASSEGQGDGELFF	TGTGCCAGCAGCGAGGGACAGGGCGACGGGGAGCTGTTTTTT
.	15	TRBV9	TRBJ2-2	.	CASSSYTPGTGELFF	TGTGCCAGCAGCTCCTACACCCCGGGCACCGGGGAGCTGTTTTTT
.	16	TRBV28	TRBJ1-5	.	CASSSRGGATIQPQHF	TGTGCCAGCAGCTCCCGAGGGGGGGCCACCATTCAGCCCCAGCATTTT
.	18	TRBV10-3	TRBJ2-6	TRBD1	CAISDERTGVSGANVLTF	TGTGCCATCAGTGACGAGCGGACAGGGGTCTCTGGGGCCAACGTCCTGACTTTC
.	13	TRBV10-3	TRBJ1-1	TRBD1	CAIRGTGSTEAFF	TGTGCCATCAGAGGGACAGGGAGCACTGAAGCTTTCTTT
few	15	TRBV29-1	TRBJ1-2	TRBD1	CSVETGGLGTSGYTF	TGCAGCGTTGAGACAGGGGGCTTGGGGACCAGCGGCTACACCTTC
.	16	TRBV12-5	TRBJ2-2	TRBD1	CASGLVTGGNTGELFF	TGTGCTAGTGGTTTGGTAACAGGGGGGAACACCGGGGAGCTGTTTTTT
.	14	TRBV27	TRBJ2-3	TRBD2	CASRLTSPTDTQYF	TGTGCCAGCAGGTTGACTAGCCCCACAGATACGCAGTATTTT
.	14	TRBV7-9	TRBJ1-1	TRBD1	CASSFEQGWTEAFF	TGTGCCAGCAGCTTTGAACAGGGGTGGACTGAAGCTTTCTTT
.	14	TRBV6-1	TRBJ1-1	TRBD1	CASSDPTGSPSAFF	TGTGCCAGCAGTGACCCGACAGGGTCCCCTTCAGCTTTCTTT
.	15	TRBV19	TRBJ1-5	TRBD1	CASSRPGTAGQPQHF	TGTGCCAGTAGTAGGCCTGGGACAGCTGGTCAGCCCCAGCATTTT
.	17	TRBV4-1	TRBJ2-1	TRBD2	CASSLAWGGGASNEQFF	TGCGCCAGCAGCCTAGCTTGGGGCGGGGGGGCTTCAAATGAGCAGTTCTTC
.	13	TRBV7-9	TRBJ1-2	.	CASSLAVGYGYTF	TGTGCCAGCAGCTTAGCGGTCGGGTATGGCTACACCTTC
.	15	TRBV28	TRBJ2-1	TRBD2	CASLKVGAGGNEQFF	TGTGCCAGCCTCAAGGTCGGTGCGGGAGGTAATGAGCAGTTCTTC
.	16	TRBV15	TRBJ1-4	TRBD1	CATSRDRGQINEKLFF	TGTGCCACCAGCAGAGACAGGGGACAGATTAATGAAAAACTGTTTTTT
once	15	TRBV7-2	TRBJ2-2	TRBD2	CASSLRREGTGELFF	TGTGCCAGCAGCTTACGAAGGGAGGGCACCGGGGAGCTGTTTTTT
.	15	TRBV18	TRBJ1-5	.	CASSPLPTGGQPQHF	TGTGCCAGCTCACCACTACCGACAGGAGGTCAGCCCCAGCATTTT
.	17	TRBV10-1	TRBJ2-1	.	CASSQKPLASSYNEQFF	TGCGCCAGCTCCCAAAAACCCCTAGCGTCCTCCTACAATGAGCAGTTCTTC
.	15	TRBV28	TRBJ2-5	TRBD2	CATGTSGMIRETQYF	TGTGCCACCGGGACTAGCGGGATGATACGGGAGACCCAGTACTTC
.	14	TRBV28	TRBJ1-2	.	CASSTSPANYGYTF	TGTGCCAGCAGTACATCCCCCGCTAACTATGGCTACACCTTC
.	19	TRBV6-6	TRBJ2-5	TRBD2	CASSPERLAGGGYQETQYF	TGTGCCAGCAGTCCCGAACGACTAGCGGGGGGCGGGTACCAAGAGACCCAGTACTTC
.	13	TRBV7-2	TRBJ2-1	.	CASSWQGYNEQFF	TGTGCCAGCAGCTGGCAGGGTTATAATGAGCAGTTCTTC
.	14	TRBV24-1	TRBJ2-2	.	CATSEDRNTGELFF	TGTGCCACCAGTGAGGACAGGAACACCGGGGAGCTGTTTTTT
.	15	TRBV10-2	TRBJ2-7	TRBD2	CASSPSLAGVYEQYF	TGCGCCAGCAGCCCCTCCCTAGCGGGAGTCTACGAGCAGTACTTC
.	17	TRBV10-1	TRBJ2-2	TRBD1	CASSVPRGLKNTGELFF	TGCGCCAGCAGCGTCCCCAGGGGGCTTAAGAACACCGGGGAGCTGTTTTTT
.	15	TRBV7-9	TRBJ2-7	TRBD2	CASSHSGKGLYEQYF	TGTGCCAGCAGCCATAGCGGGAAGGGCCTTTACGAGCAGTACTTC
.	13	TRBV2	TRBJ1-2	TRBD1	CASRDDRVYGYTF	TGTGCCAGCAGGGACGACAGGGTCTATGGCTACACCTTC
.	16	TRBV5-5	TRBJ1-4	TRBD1	CASSTVGTGYNEKLFF	TGTGCCAGCAGCACCGTCGGGACAGGGTATAATGAAAAACTGTTTTTT
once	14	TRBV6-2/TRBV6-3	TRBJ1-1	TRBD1	CASSYPTGVTEAFF	TGTGCCAGCAGTTACCCGACAGGGGTTACTGAAGCTTTCTTT
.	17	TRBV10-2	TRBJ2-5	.	CASSLGRNAALKETQYF	TGCGCCAGCAGTTTAGGCCGAAACGCGGCCCTCAAAGAGACCCAGTACTTC
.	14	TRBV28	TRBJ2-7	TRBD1	CASSPGQGYYEQYF	TGTGCCAGCAGCCCGGGACAGGGTTACTACGAGCAGTACTTC
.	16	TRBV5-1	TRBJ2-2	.	CASSLAGGPKTGELFF	TGCGCCAGCAGCTTGGCGGGGGGCCCCAAGACCGGGGAGCTGTTTTTT
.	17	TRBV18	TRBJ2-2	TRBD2	CASSRSSGSPNTGELFF	TGTGCCAGCTCAAGATCTAGCGGGAGCCCGAACACCGGGGAGCTGTTTTTT
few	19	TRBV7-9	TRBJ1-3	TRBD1	CASSFFTHAGQGGGNTIYF	TGTGCCAGCAGCTTCTTTACACATGCTGGACAGGGTGGTGGAAACACCATATATTTT
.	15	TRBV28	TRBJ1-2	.	CASSLGGPGGHGYTF	TGTGCCAGCAGTTTAGGGGGGCCGGGGGGCCATGGCTACACCTTC
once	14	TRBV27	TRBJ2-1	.	CASSRGLSYNEQFF	TGTGCCAGCAGTAGGGGACTCTCCTACAATGAGCAGTTCTTC
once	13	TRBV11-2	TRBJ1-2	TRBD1	CASRGQGAYGYTF	TGTGCCAGCAGGGGACAGGGAGCGTATGGCTACACCTTC
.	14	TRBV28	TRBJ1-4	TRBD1	CASSRTGAGEKLFF	TGTGCCAGCAGCCGGACAGGGGCAGGGGAAAAACTGTTTTTT
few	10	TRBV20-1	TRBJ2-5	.	CSAEEETQYF	TGCAGTGCCGAGGAAGAGACCCAGTACTTC
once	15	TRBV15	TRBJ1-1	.	CATSRGTGDDTEAFF	TGTGCCACCAGCAGGGGGACGGGAGATGACACTGAAGCTTTCTTT